Described below is a single T cell receptor (beta chain) sequence and its context. What it binds is not known. These data come from a study of siplizumab effects on memory and regulatory T cells. General study results and limits: No functional test confirmed suppression by proliferating siplizumab-culture Tregs. Naive T cells appeared more varied than memory cells and looked like key alloresponse contributors. Treg origin accounted for an average of 68.8% of mappable alloreactive CD4+ clones with siplizumab and about 27% in controls.

The table came from immunoSEQ multiplex PCR; TCRdb's copy has only in-frame clones and leaves some out. The sample lists about 50,000 clones, around 97% occurring once. The CDR3 runs 14 residues. CDR1 and CDR2 (germline): SNHLY, FYNNEI. The ends lost 4 bases at V and 8 bases at J; junction bases unmatched: 2. This chain connects TRBV2 to TRBJ2-1; 13 nucleotides line up with TRBD2. This TCR came from a human donor in good health. Sequencing was performed on naive CD8+ T cells sorted from blood. The CDR3, as DNA: TGTGCCAGCAGTGGGGGACTAGCGGGATATGAGCAGTTCTTC. It is translated as CASSGGLAGYEQFF.